The entry that follows covers one T cell receptor (beta chain) sequence. The assay was immunoSEQ multiplex PCR, and TCRdb's table has in-frame clones only and misses some. This table has about 140,000 clones, over 80% appearing once. The data were obtained in a study of blood T cell repertoires in COVID-19. Study-wide background: The United States, Italy and Spain were the sources of the acute and convalescent COVID-19 samples.

The germline V gene has CDR1 SGHDN and CDR2 FVKESK. This CDR3 has 14 residues. The ends lost 8 bases at V and 0 bases at J; junction bases unmatched: 6. Study members were between roughly 18 and 90 years old and lived in roughly 24 US regions. The chain uses TRBV14 and TRBJ2-7; 8 bases match TRBD2. Sequencing was done on a sample of PBMCs or T cells enriched from blood (not recorded which). This receptor was taken from a man between 65 and 85 years old who had been exposed to COVID-19. CDR3 sequence (DNA): TGTGCCAGCGGTCGCGGGGGGAGCTCCTACGAGCAGTACTTC. Protein product: CASGRGGSSYEQYF.